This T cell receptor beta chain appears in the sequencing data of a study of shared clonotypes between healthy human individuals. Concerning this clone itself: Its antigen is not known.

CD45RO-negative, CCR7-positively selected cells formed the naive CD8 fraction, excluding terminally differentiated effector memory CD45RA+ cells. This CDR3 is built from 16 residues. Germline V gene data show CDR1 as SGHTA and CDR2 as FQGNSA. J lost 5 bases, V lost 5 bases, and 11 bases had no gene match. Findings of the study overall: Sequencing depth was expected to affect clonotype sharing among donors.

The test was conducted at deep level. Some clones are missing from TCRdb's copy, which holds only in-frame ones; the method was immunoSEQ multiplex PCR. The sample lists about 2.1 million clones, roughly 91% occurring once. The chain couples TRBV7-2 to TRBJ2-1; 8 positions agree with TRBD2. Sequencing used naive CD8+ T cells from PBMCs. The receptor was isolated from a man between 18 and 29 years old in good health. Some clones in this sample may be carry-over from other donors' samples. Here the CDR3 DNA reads TGTGCCAGCAGCCAACTGATAGCGGGGATAGACAATGAGCAGTTCTTC. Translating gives CASSQLIAGIDNEQFF.